The text below deals with one TCR beta chain. These data belong to a study of blood T cell repertoires in COVID-19. Overall study: Sites across the United States, Italy and Spain contributed samples from acute and convalescent COVID-19. PBMCs, B-cell-depleted T cells, or T cells were the source of the cDNA or gDNA that made up the material.

Authors' methods: Using reference gene primer amplification, nucleated cell counts were estimated. Profiling relied on immunoSEQ multiplex PCR, and the TCRdb table lists in-frame clones only, not all of them. V and J calls and clone size are copied from that table; D and trimming were computed from the DNA. The sample includes about 80,000 clones, approximately 79% of them seen just once. The CDR3 spans 16 residues. Unmatched junction bases numbered 8, after V lost 2 bases and J lost 2 bases. Germline-derived CDR1 and CDR2 are PRHDT and FYEKMQ (reference sequence). The rearrangement joins TRBV13 to TRBJ2-7; the match to TRBD1 covers 8 bases. Sequences were obtained from peripheral blood. This clonotype was obtained from an older man with active or convalescent COVID-19. CDR3 DNA: TGTGCCAGCAGCTTATCTGTGGACAGGGACCCCTACGAGCAGTACTTC. Its protein product is CASSLSVDRDPYEQYF.